Below, 23 T cell receptor beta chains from the same sample are listed, as sequenced in a study of CD8 T cells in ankylosing spondylitis. TCRdb reprocessed the 5' RACE reads with MiXCR, giving one entry per CDR3 protein. This sample yields roughly 42,000 distinct CDR3 sequences, of which around 2.8% are seen a single time; about 4.8% belongs to the top ten. Material: blood, either unsorted or a sorted T cell fraction (not recorded which). These receptors were collected from a male donor with ankylosing spondylitis or in good health (not recorded which).

The sample holds many counts of this clonotype. The chain is built from TRBV9 and TRBJ1-2, with 7 bases lining up with TRBD1. Germline V gives CDR1 SGDLS, CDR2 YYNGEE. V was pared by 0 bases and J by 3 bases, with 5 bases of the junction left unmatched. CDR3 size: 15 residues. In nucleotides, the CDR3 is TGTGCCAGCAGCGTAGGAGACAGGGTGGACTATGGCTACACCTTC. It yields the protein CASSVGDRVDYGYTF.

The table lists this clonotype with many counts. V usage is TRBV9 and J usage is TRBJ2-3; maybe TRBD2 (5 bases). The CDR3 totals 14 residues. The V end lost 5 bases, the J end lost 0 bases, and 10 bases lay between the germline ends. Germline assignment: CDR1 SGDLS and CDR2 YYNGEE. DNA of the CDR3: TGTGCCAGCAGTGCGGACTCTAGCACAGATACGCAGTATTTT. This encodes CASSADSSTDTQYF.

This clonotype was observed at least ten times. V gene TRBV9 combines with J gene TRBJ2-1, with a possible D match to TRBD2 (6 bases). The CDR3 length is 14 residues. Germline V lookup: CDR1 SGDLS, CDR2 YYNGEE. Trimming stripped 4 bases from V and 6 bases from J, with 14 bases between. Written as DNA, the CDR3 is TGTGCCAGCAGCCCCATAAACGGGGGCAATGAGCAGTTCTTC. It codes for CASSPINGGNEQFF.

This clonotype ranks as medium-sized. The chain combines TRBV9 with TRBJ2-2; no definite D call. This CDR3 is 14 amino acids long. V was shortened by 3 bases and J by 3 bases, with 9 bases between the two germline ends. Germline CDR1 is SGDLS and CDR2 is YYNGEE. CDR3 residues: CASSAPHHTGELFF. The CDR3 bases are TGTGCCAGCAGCGCCCCCCACCACACCGGGGAGCTGTTTTTT.

This clonotype has a count of ten or more. The chain recombines TRBV9 with TRBJ2-1, with D possibly being TRBD2 (6 bases). V lost 2 bases to trimming and J lost 3 bases, with 18 bases between them. CDR1 is SGDLS and CDR2 is YYNGEE in the germline V gene. CDR3 length: 17 residues. Written as DNA, the CDR3 is TGTGCCAGCAGCGTGGGACCCCCGGGACTGGGCTACAATGAGCAGTTCTTC. Protein sequence: CASSVGPPGLGYNEQFF.

This clonotype was recorded at least ten times. J is TRBJ2-5 and V is TRBV9; no firm D call. Germline V gives CDR1 SGDLS, CDR2 YYNGEE. The V and J ends lost 4 bases and 2 bases respectively, with 9 bases between them. The CDR3 length is 13 residues. The CDR3 loop is CASSSGVQETQYF. As DNA, the CDR3 is TGTGCCAGCAGCTCTGGAGTTCAAGAGACCCAGTACTTC.

This clonotype was observed at least ten times. This chain links TRBV9 with TRBJ1-1; D not resolved. The germline gives CDR1 SGDLS, CDR2 YYNGEE. This CDR3 comprises 13 residues. V lost 4 bases to trimming and J lost 6 bases, with 13 bases between them. CDR3: CASSPGLRPEAFF. The CDR3 nucleotides read TGTGCCAGCAGCCCGGGCCTCCGACCTGAAGCTTTCTTT.

This clonotype was detected many times. This chain connects TRBV9 to TRBJ2-7; D might be TRBD1 or TRBD2, each matching 5 bases. The germline gives CDR1 SGDLS, CDR2 YYNGEE. Trimming cost V 0 bases and J 7 bases, with 14 bases left between them. The CDR3 extends over 14 amino acids. The CDR3 region is CASSVAPGTVEQYF. CDR3 DNA: TGTGCCAGCAGCGTAGCCCCCGGGACGGTTGAGCAGTACTTC.

Ten or more counts support this clonotype. V usage is TRBV9 and J usage is TRBJ2-3; 13 bases align to TRBD2. Germline V gene data show CDR1 as SGDLS and CDR2 as YYNGEE. This CDR3 has 17 residues. The V and J ends lost 4 bases and 3 bases, in that order; junction bases with no gene match: 8. The CDR3, as DNA: TGTGCCAGCAGCCCCCGGACTAGCGGGGGTGCGACAGATACGCAGTATTTT. Amino acids: CASSPRTSGGATDTQYF. The full variable domain, its missing parts supplied by reference TRBV9 and TRBJ2-3, is DSGVTQTPKHLITATGQRVTLRCSPRSGDLSVYWYQQSLDQGLQFLIQYYNGEERAKGNILERFSAQQFPDLHSELNLSSLELGDSALYFCASSPRTSGGATDTQYFGPGTRLTVL.

This clonotype ranks as medium-sized. V usage is TRBV9 and J usage is TRBJ2-3, with TRBD2 identical over 9 bases. From germline, CDR1 is SGDLS and CDR2 YYNGEE. With 0 bases clipped from V and 4 bases from J, the junction kept 6 bases outside the gene matches. There are 16 residues in the CDR3. Written as DNA, the CDR3 is TGTGCCAGCAGCGTAGGAGCGGGAGGAGAGTCAGATACGCAGTATTTT. This sequence encodes CASSVGAGGESDTQYF.

The chain joins TRBV9 to TRBJ2-1, with 7 bases identical to TRBD2. This CDR3 is 16 amino acids long. Germline V gives CDR1 SGDLS, CDR2 YYNGEE. J lost 4 bases, V lost 0 bases, and 7 bases had no gene match. The CDR3 loop is CASSVVLAGDYNEQFF. DNA of the CDR3: TGTGCCAGCAGCGTAGTGTTGGCGGGAGATTACAATGAGCAGTTCTTC.

This clonotype has ten or more counts. The chain links TRBV9 to TRBJ2-5, with D unresolved. Trimming took 0 bases from V and 5 from J, leaving 5 bases between them. The germline V gene encodes CDR1 SGDLS and CDR2 YYNGEE. This CDR3 contains 12 residues. The CDR3 here is CASSVDWETQYF. CDR3 bases: TGTGCCAGCAGCGTAGATTGGGAGACCCAGTACTTC.

At least ten counts were recorded for this clonotype. J is TRBJ2-3 and V is TRBV9; no definite D call. Germline V gene data show CDR1 as SGDLS and CDR2 as YYNGEE. CDR3 size: 14 residues. Between the trimmed V and J ends, which lost 0 bases and 3 bases, there was a span of 8 bases. CDR3 amino acids: CASSVGMVTDTQYF. The CDR3, as DNA: TGTGCCAGCAGCGTAGGCATGGTTACAGATACGCAGTATTTT.

This clonotype showed up many times. The rearrangement uses TRBV9 and TRBJ1-1, with D perhaps TRBD1 (6 bases). Per germline, CDR1 SGDLS and CDR2 YYNGEE. There are 16 residues in the CDR3. Deletions cut 3 bases from V and 0 bases from J, with 15 bases between. CDR3 protein: CASSAPGASLNTEAFF. For the CDR3, the DNA is TGTGCCAGCAGCGCCCCGGGGGCAAGTTTGAACACTGAAGCTTTCTTT.

This clonotype was counted at least ten times. The chain joins TRBV9 to TRBJ2-5; D is undetermined. V lost 3 bases, J lost 2 bases, and 8 bases lay in between. The CDR3 is 13 amino acids. Germline V gene data show CDR1 as SGDLS and CDR2 as YYNGEE. The chain's CDR3 is CASSARQQETQYF. The CDR3 nucleotides read TGTGCCAGCAGCGCGCGGCAGCAAGAGACCCAGTACTTC.

This clonotype has at least ten counts. The rearrangement uses TRBV9 and TRBJ2-1; 7 bases align to TRBD2. The CDR3 spans 15 residues. Trimming at V came to 0 bases and at J to 6 bases, leaving 6 bases not matched to a gene. Germline lookup yields CDR1 SGDLS and CDR2 YYNGEE. CDR3 in amino acids: CASSVGREEPNEQFF. The DNA for the CDR3 is TGTGCCAGCAGCGTAGGCCGGGAGGAACCCAATGAGCAGTTCTTC.

This clonotype was seen many times. This rearrangement joins TRBV5-1 to TRBJ2-7, with D perhaps TRBD1 (5 bases). V lost 1 base, J lost 0 bases, and 11 bases lay in between. CDR3 length: 15 amino acids. Germline V gene data show CDR1 as SGHRS and CDR2 as YFSETQ. Here the CDR3 reads CASSLWSGRSYEQYF. As DNA, the CDR3 is TGCGCCAGCAGCTTGTGGTCAGGGCGCTCCTACGAGCAGTACTTC.

This clonotype was counted many times. V and J are TRBV9 and TRBJ2-2; D is perhaps TRBD1 (6 bases). The CDR3 is made up of 15 amino acids. CDR1 is SGDLS, CDR2 YYNGEE, per germline. Trimming removed 0 bases at V and 3 bases at J, with 9 bases between. The CDR3 bases are TGTGCCAGCAGCGTAGCTCCAGGGGACACCGGGGAGCTGTTTTTT. Its protein product is CASSVAPGDTGELFF.

This clonotype appeared many times. V usage is TRBV11-2 and J usage is TRBJ1-5; D call uncertain. The CDR3 loop spans 16 amino acids. Germline loops: CDR1 SGHAT, CDR2 FQNNGV. V was cut by 6 bases and J by 0 bases, with 15 bases left in between. This CDR3 reads CASRIATVNSNQPQHF. CDR3 bases: TGTGCCAGCAGGATTGCCACAGTTAATAGCAATCAGCCCCAGCATTTT.

In this sample, this clonotype turned up many times. The V and J genes are TRBV9 and TRBJ1-2; no firm D call. From germline, CDR1 is SGDLS and CDR2 YYNGEE. The CDR3 contains 13 residues. Between the trimmed V and J ends, which lost 0 bases and 1 base, there was a span of 4 bases. As DNA, the CDR3 is TGTGCCAGCAGCGTAGTTAATAACTATGGCTACACCTTC. It translates to CASSVVNNYGYTF.

This clonotype showed up many times. V usage is TRBV9 and J usage is TRBJ2-7, with a tentative D call TRBD2 (7 bases). Trimming cost V 3 bases and J 6 bases, with 16 bases left between them. This CDR3 region has 14 residues. Germline values: CDR1 SGDLS, CDR2 YYNGEE. CDR3 bases: TGTGCCAGCAGCGCACAGACCGGGGGGCTCGAGCAGTACTTC. Amino acid sequence: CASSAQTGGLEQYF.

This clonotype was seen repeatedly, ten times or more. The chain links TRBV9 to TRBJ2-5; D not certain. Germline CDR1 and CDR2: SGDLS and YYNGEE. The V end lost 0 bases, the J end lost 5 bases, and 5 bases lay between the germline ends. This CDR3 region has 12 residues. The CDR3 sequence is CASSVGFETQYF. The CDR3 bases are TGTGCCAGCAGCGTAGGTTTCGAGACCCAGTACTTC. The entire variable domain, with the rest obtained from reference TRBV9 and TRBJ2-5, is as follows: DSGVTQTPKHLITATGQRVTLRCSPRSGDLSVYWYQQSLDQGLQFLIQYYNGEERAKGNILERFSAQQFPDLHSELNLSSLELGDSALYFCASSVGFETQYFGPGTRLLVL.

This clonotype was seen at least ten times. The chain carries TRBV9 and TRBJ2-3, with a possible D match to TRBD1 (6 bases). V was clipped by 5 bases and J by 2 bases, with 15 bases between them. The CDR3 is made up of 15 amino acids. Germline V gene sequence: CDR1 SGDLS, CDR2 YYNGEE. The CDR3 region is CASSLEGTPTDTQYF. The CDR3 bases are TGTGCCAGCAGTTTAGAGGGGACACCCACAGATACGCAGTATTTT.